Each of the 15 T cell receptor beta chains below was sequenced from the same sample in a study of memory CD4+ T cells and cytomegalovirus serostatus. The sort gate was single viable CD3+CD4+CD8-CD45RO+ cells for memory CD4+ T cells. TCRdb's copy holds only in-frame clones and misses some; the assay was immunoSEQ multiplex PCR. The sample contains fewer than 35,000 clones, around 75% of which appear only once. The sample consisted of memory CD4+ T cells from blood. Receptors were obtained from an adult in good health and CMV-seronegative.

The V and J genes are TRBV19 and TRBJ2-5; D possibly corresponds to TRBD2 (5 bases). V was cut by 1 base and J by 5 bases, with 14 bases left in between. This CDR3 is built from 15 residues. Germline V gives CDR1 LNHDA, CDR2 SQIVND (reference sequence). This CDR3 is CASSIAKGSGETQYF. The CDR3 DNA reads as TGTGCCAGTAGTATAGCCAAGGGTTCGGGGGAGACCCAGTACTTC.

About this clone itself: At one boundary the junction diverges from the germline segment, which might be a read error. The chain uses TRBV15 and TRBJ2-7; D possibly corresponds to TRBD2 (5 bases). The germline V gene encodes CDR1 LNHNV and CDR2 YYDKDF (reference sequence). The CDR3 length is 15 residues. CDR3 bases: TGTGCCACCAGTAGAGATTACCGGGGATACTACGAGCAGTACTTC. Encoded protein: CATSRDYRGYYEQYF.

This rearrangement joins TRBV5-8 to TRBJ1-5, with a tentative D call TRBD1 (5 bases). Trimming left V 4 bases short and J 0 bases short, with 11 bases between. Germline CDR1 SGHTS, CDR2 YDEGEE. This CDR3 has 15 amino acids. As DNA, the CDR3 is TGTGCCAGCAGCACAGGAAGTTATAGCAATCAGCCCCAGCATTTT. It yields the protein CASSTGSYSNQPQHF.

This chain uses TRBV2 with TRBJ1-2; TRBD1 is a possible D gene (5 bases). With 0 bases removed from V and 8 bases from J, the gap between germline ends came to 16 bases. Looked up from germline, CDR1 is SNHLY and CDR2 is FYNNEI. The CDR3 is made up of 15 amino acids. The CDR3 coding sequence is TGTGCCAGCAGTGAAGCGCGGGGGGAGATCGGCGGCTACACCTTC. Protein product: CASSEARGEIGGYTF.

V is TRBV27 and J is TRBJ1-2; 9 bases align to TRBD1. Germline loops: CDR1 MNHEY, CDR2 SMNVEV (reference sequence). There are 13 residues in the CDR3. Trimming cost V 2 bases and J 6 bases; bases outside gene matches: 1. CDR3 sequence: CASSLRDRDGYTF. CDR3 in DNA: TGTGCCAGCAGTTTAAGGGACAGGGATGGCTACACCTTC.

This chain links TRBV2 with TRBJ1-2; no reliable D call. The V gene lost 4 bases and the J gene lost 1 base, with 13 bases spanning the gap. The CDR3 consists of 15 residues. Germline V gene data show CDR1 as SNHLY and CDR2 as FYNNEI. The CDR3 loop reads CASSVGQSVNYGYTF. In DNA form, the CDR3 reads TGTGCCAGCAGTGTAGGGCAATCCGTTAACTATGGCTACACCTTC.

J is TRBJ2-6 and V is TRBV5-1; D not certain. The length of the CDR3 is 16 residues. Germline CDR1 reads SGHRS; CDR2 reads YFSETQ. V was shortened by 2 bases and J by 6 bases, with 15 bases between the two germline ends. The CDR3 region has the DNA TGCGCCAGCAGCTTACCGGCGCAGCCAGAGGCCAACGTCCTGACTTTC. This sequence encodes CASSLPAQPEANVLTF.

The chain carries TRBV5-1 and TRBJ1-6; 12 nucleotides line up with TRBD1. Germline loops: CDR1 SGHRS, CDR2 YFSETQ. V dropped 0 bases and J dropped 6; count of bases not matched to a gene: 1. The CDR3 loop spans 16 amino acids. The CDR3 DNA reads TGCGCCAGCAGCTTGGCGGGACAGGGGGCTAATTCACCCCTCCACTTT. Protein: CASSLAGQGANSPLHF.

The rearrangement links TRBV1 to TRBJ2-1. TRBV1 is a listed pseudogene. The CDR3 covers 11 residues. This CDR3 is CTSIMRGQQFF. In DNA, the CDR3 is TGCACCAGCATTATGAGGGGTCAGCAGTTCTTC.

The chain carries TRBV27 and TRBJ1-6; 7 bases match TRBD1. There are 16 residues in the CDR3. Germline V gene lookup returns CDR1 MNHEY and CDR2 SMNVEV (reference sequence). Unmatched junction bases numbered 9, after V lost 4 bases and J lost 6 bases. This chain's CDR3 is CASSSTGTVSNSPLHF. The CDR3, as DNA: TGTGCCAGCAGTTCGACCGGGACAGTATCTAATTCACCCCTCCACTTT.

The chain is built from TRBV5-1 and TRBJ1-4; D is possibly TRBD1 (6 bases). The CDR3 covers 15 residues. V dropped 0 bases and J dropped 7 bases, with 13 bases sitting between them. From germline, CDR1 is SGHRS and CDR2 YFSETQ. CDR3 sequence: CASSLAGAHSEKLFF. CDR3 coding DNA: TGCGCCAGCAGCTTGGCAGGGGCTCATTCTGAAAAACTGTTTTTT.

The rearrangement uses TRBV4-3 and TRBJ2-3; TRBD2 matches 10 bases. CDR1 and CDR2 from the germline V gene are LGHNA and YSLEER. CDR3 size: 17 residues. The V gene end was trimmed by 4 bases and the J gene end by 0 bases; junction bases not matched to a gene: 7. The CDR3 bases are TGCGCCAGCAGCCCAACAGTAGCGGGGGGAAGCACAGATACGCAGTATTTT. Protein product: CASSPTVAGGSTDTQYF.

The chain is built from TRBV9 and TRBJ1-6; D possibly corresponds to TRBD1 (5 bases). Germline values: CDR1 SGDLS, CDR2 YYNGEE. Trimming removed 3 bases from V and 8 bases from J, with 15 bases in between. The CDR3 loop spans 15 amino acids. The CDR3 region has the DNA TGTGCCAGCAGCGCGAGGTCAGGGTTCGATTCACCCCTCCACTTT. Amino acid sequence: CASSARSGFDSPLHF. Variable domain in full (rest from reference TRBV9 and TRBJ1-6): DSGVTQTPKHLITATGQRVTLRCSPRSGDLSVYWYQQSLDQGLQFLIQYYNGEERAKGNILERFSAQQFPDLHSELNLSSLELGDSALYFCASSARSGFDSPLHFGNGTRLTVT.

V and J are TRBV6-6 and TRBJ2-5; 10 bases match TRBD2. Looked up from germline, CDR1 is MNHNY and CDR2 is SVGAGI (reference sequence). With V trimmed by 9 bases and J by 4 bases, 11 bases remained unmatched. The CDR3 runs 15 residues. The CDR3, as DNA: TGTGCCAGTTCGACGGAGCGGGGGGGCGTAGAGACCCAGTACTTC. It codes for CASSTERGGVETQYF.

This chain links TRBV7-9 with TRBJ2-3, with D possibly being TRBD2 (5 bases). The CDR3 sequence is 14 residues long. V shed 2 bases and J shed 0 bases, with 6 bases lying between them. The germline gives CDR1 SEHNR, CDR2 FQNEAQ (reference sequence). The CDR3 DNA follows: TGTGCCAGCAGCTTAACTAGTAGCACAGATACGCAGTATTTT. Amino acids: CASSLTSSTDTQYF.